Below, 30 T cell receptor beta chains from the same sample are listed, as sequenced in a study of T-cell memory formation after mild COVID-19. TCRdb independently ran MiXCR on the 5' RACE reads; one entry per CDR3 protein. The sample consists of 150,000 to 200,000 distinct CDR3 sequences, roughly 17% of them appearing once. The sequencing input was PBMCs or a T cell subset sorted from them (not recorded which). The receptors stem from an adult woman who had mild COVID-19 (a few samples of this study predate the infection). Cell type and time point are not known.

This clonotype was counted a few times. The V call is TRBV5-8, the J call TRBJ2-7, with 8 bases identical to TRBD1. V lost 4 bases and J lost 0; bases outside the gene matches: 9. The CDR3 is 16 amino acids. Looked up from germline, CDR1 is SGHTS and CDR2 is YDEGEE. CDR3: CASSEGQGFSSYEQYF. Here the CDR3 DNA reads TGTGCCAGCAGCGAAGGACAGGGCTTTAGCTCCTACGAGCAGTACTTC.

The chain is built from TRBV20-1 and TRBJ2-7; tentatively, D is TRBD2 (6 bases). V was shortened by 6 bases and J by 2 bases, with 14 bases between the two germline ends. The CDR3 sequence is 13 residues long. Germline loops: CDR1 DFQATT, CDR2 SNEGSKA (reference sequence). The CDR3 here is CSAFPGGAYEQYF. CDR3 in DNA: TGCAGTGCCTTTCCCGGAGGGGCCTACGAGCAGTACTTC.

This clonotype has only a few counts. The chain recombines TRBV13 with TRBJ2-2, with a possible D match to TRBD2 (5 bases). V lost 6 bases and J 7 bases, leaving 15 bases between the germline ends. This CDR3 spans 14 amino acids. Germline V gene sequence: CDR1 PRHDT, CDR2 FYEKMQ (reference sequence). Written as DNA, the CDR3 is TGTGCCAGCAGGGAAACTAGTACCGGCGGGGAGCTGTTTTTT. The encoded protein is CASRETSTGGELFF.

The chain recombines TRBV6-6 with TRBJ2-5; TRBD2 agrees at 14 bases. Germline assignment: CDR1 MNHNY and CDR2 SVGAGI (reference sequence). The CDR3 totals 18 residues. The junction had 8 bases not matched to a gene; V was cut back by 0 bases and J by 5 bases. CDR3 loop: CASSYSRLAGGGVETQYF. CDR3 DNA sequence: TGTGCCAGCAGTTACTCGAGACTAGCGGGAGGGGGGGTGGAGACCCAGTACTTC.

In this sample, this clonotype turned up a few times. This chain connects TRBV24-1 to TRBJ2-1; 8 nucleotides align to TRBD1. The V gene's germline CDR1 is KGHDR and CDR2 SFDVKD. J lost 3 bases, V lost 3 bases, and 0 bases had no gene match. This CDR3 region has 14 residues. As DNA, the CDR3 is TGTGCCACCAGTGATACAGGGGGCTACAATGAGCAGTTCTTC. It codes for CATSDTGGYNEQFF.

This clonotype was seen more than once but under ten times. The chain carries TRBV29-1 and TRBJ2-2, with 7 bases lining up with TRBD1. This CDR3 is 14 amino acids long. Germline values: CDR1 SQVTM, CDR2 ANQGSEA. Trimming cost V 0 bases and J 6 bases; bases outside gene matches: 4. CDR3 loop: CSVEETGVAGELFF. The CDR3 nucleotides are TGCAGCGTTGAAGAAACAGGGGTGGCCGGGGAGCTGTTTTTT.

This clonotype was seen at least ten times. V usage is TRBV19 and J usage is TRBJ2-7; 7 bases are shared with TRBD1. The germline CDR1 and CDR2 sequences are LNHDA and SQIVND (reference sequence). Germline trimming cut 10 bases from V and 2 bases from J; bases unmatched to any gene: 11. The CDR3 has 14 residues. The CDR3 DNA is TGTGCCACCACACCACAGGGGCGGACCTACGAGCAGTACTTC. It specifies CATTPQGRTYEQYF.

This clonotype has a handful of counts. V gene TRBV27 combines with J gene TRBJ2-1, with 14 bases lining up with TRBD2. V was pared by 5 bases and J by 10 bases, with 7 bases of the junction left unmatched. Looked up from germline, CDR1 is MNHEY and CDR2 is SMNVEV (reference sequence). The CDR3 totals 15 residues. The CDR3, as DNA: TGTGCCAGCAGTCCCGGGACTAGCGGGAGCAAGGAGCAGTTCTTC. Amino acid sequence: CASSPGTSGSKEQFF.

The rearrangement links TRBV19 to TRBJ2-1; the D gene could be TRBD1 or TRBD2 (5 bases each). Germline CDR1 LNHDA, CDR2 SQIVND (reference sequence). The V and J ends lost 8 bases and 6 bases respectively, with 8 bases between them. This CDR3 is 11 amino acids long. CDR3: CASRGVNEQFF. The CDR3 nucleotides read TGTGCCAGTCGAGGGGTCAATGAGCAGTTCTTC.

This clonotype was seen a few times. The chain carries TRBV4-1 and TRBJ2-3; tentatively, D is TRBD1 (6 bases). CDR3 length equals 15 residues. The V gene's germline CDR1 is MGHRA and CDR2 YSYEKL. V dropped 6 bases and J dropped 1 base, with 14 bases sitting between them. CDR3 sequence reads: CASSPTGFRTDTQYF. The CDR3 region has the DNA TGCGCCAGCAGTCCTACAGGGTTCCGCACAGATACGCAGTATTTT.

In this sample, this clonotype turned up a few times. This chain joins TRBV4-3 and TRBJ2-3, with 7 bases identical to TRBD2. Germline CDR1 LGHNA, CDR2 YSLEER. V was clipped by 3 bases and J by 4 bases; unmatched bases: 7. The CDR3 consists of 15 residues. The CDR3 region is CASSHLARGADTQYF. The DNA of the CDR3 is TGCGCCAGCAGCCACCTCGCCCGGGGGGCAGATACGCAGTATTTT.

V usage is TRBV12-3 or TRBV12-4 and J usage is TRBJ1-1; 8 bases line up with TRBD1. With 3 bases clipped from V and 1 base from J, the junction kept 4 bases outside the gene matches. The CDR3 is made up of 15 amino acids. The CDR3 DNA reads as TGTGCCAGCAGTTTGAGGGACAGGCCGAACACTGAAGCTTTCTTT. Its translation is CASSLRDRPNTEAFF.

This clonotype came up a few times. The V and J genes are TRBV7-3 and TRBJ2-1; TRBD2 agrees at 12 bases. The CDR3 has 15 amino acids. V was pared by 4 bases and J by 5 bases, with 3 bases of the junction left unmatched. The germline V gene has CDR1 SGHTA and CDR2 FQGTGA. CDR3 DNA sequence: TGTGCCAGCAGCTCGAGGACTAGCGGGGACAATGAGCAGTTCTTC. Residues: CASSSRTSGDNEQFF.

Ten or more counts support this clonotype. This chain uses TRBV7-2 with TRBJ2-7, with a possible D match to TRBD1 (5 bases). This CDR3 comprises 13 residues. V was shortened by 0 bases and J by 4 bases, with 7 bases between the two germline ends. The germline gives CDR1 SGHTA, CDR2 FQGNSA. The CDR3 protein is CASSLATAYEQYF. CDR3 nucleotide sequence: TGTGCCAGCAGCTTAGCGACAGCATACGAGCAGTACTTC.

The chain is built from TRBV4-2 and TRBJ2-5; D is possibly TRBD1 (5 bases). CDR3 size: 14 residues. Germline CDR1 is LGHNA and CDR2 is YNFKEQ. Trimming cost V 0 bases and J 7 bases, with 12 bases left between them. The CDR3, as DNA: TGTGCCAGCAGCCAAGAAAATAGAAGGGGGACCCAGTACTTC. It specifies CASSQENRRGTQYF.

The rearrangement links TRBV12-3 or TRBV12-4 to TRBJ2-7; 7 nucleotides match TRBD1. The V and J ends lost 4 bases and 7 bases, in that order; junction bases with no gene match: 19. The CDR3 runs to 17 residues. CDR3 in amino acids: CASSSFLIGTAAWEQYF. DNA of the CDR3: TGTGCCAGCAGTTCCTTTTTAATAGGGACAGCCGCCTGGGAGCAGTACTTC.

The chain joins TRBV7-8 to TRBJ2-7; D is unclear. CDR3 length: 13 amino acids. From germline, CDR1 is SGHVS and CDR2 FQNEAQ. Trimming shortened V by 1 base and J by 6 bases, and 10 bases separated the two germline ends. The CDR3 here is CASSLVVDGEQYF. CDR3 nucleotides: TGTGCCAGCAGCTTAGTCGTAGATGGCGAGCAGTACTTC.

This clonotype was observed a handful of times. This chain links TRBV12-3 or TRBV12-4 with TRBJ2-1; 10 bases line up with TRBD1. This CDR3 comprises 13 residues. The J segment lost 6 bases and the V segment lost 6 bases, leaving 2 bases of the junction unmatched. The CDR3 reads CASRTGGINEQFF. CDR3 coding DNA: TGTGCCAGCAGGACAGGGGGCATCAATGAGCAGTTCTTC.

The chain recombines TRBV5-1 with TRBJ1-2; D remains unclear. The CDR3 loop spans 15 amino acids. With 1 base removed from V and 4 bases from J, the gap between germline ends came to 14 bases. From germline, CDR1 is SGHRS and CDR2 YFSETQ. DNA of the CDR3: TGCGCCAGCAGCTTGAACGTCCCTTCCAGCTATGGCTACACCTTC. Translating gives CASSLNVPSSYGYTF.

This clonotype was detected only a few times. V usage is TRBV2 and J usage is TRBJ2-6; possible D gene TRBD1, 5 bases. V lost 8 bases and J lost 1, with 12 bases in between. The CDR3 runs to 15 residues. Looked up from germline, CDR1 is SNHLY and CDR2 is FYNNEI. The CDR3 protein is CASAGQVSGANVLTF. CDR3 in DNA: TGTGCCAGCGCCGGACAAGTATCTGGGGCCAACGTCCTGACTTTC.

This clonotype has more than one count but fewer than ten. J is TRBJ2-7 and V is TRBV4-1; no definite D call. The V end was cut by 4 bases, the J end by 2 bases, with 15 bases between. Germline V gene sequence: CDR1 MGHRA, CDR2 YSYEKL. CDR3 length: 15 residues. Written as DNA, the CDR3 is TGCGCCAGCAGCCTGATGACCTTAGGCCCCTACGAGCAGTACTTC. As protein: CASSLMTLGPYEQYF.

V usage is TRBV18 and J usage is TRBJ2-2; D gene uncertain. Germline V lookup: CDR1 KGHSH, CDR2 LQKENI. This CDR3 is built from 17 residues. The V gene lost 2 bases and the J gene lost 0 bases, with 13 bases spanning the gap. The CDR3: CASSPAPNSANTGELFF. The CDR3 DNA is TGTGCCAGCTCACCAGCGCCAAACAGCGCGAACACCGGGGAGCTGTTTTTT.

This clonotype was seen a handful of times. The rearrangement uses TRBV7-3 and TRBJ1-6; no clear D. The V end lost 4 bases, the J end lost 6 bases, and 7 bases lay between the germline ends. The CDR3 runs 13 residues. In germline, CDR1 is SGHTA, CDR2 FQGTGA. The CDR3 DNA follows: TGTGCCAGCAGCTCCGGAGTTAATTCACCCCTCCACTTT. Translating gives CASSSGVNSPLHF.

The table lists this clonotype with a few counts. The DNA for the CDR3 is TGTGCCAGCAGGAAAGCCGGGACAGGGATGTACGAGCAGTACTTC. The encoded protein is CASRKAGTGMYEQYF. The chain recombines TRBV6-2 or TRBV6-3 with TRBJ2-7, with 9 bases matching TRBD1. Germline CDR1 and CDR2: MNHEY and SVGEGT. The junction had 10 bases not matched to a gene; V was cut back by 6 bases and J by 4 bases. This CDR3 has 15 amino acids.

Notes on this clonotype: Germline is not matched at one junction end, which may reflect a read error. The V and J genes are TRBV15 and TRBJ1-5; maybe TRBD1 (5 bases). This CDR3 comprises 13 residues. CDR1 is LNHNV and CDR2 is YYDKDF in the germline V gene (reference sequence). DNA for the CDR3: TGTGCCACCCGCAGGGCCGGCAATCAGCCCCAGCATTTT. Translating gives CATRRAGNQPQHF.

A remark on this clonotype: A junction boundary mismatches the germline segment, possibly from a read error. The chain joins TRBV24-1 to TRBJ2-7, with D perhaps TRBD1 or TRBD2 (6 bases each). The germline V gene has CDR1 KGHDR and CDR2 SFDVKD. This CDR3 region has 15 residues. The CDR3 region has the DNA TGTGCCACCGGTGATTGGGGGGCGGAAGGCTACGAGCAGTACTTC. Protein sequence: CATGDWGAEGYEQYF.

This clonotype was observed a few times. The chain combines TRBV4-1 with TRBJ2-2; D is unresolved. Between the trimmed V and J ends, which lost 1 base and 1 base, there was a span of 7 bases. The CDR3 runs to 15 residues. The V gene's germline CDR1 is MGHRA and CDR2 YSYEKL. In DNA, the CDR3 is TGCGCCAGCAGCCAAGTTCCTGGGAACACCGGGGAGCTGTTTTTT. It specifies CASSQVPGNTGELFF.

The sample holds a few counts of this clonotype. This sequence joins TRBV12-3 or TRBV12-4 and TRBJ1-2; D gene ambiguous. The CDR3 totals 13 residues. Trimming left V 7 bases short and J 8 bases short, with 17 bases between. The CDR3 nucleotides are TGTGCCAGCACCCAAGATGTGCTTGGCGGCTACACCTTC. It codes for CASTQDVLGGYTF.

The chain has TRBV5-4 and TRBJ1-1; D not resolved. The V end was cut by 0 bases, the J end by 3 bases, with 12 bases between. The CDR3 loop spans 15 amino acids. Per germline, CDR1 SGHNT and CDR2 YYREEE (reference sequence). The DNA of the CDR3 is TGTGCCAGCAGCTTGGCCCATCGTGGGGACACTGAAGCTTTCTTT. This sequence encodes CASSLAHRGDTEAFF.

CDR3 in DNA: TGTGCCAGCAGCGTAGCGGGAGGTCCCTTGCCAGTCCAGTACTTC. This sequence encodes CASSVAGGPLPVQYF. The genes are TRBV11-2 and TRBJ2-5; 10 bases line up with TRBD2. The CDR3 covers 15 residues. The V segment lost 5 bases and the J segment 10 bases; nucleotides outside the gene matches: 13. From germline, CDR1 is SGHAT and CDR2 FQNNGV.